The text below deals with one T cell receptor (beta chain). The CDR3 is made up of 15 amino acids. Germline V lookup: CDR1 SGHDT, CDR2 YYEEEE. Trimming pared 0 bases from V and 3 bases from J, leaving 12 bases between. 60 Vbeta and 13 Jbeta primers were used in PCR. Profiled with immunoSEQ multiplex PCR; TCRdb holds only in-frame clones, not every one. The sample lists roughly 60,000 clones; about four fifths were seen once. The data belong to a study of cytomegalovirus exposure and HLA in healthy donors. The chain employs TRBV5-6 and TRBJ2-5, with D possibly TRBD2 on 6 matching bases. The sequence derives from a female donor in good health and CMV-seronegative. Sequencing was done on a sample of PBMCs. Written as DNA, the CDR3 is TGTGCCAGCAGCTTGGACGGATCGGGAGAAGAGACCCAGTACTTC. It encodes CASSLDGSGEETQYF.